Here is one T cell receptor beta chain with its context. The data belong to a study of T cell responses to AZD1222 COVID-19 vaccine. Per the germline V gene, CDR1 is MNHEY and CDR2 is SVGEGT. V was pared by 2 bases and J by 5 bases, with 15 bases between. CDR3 size: 16 residues. Profiling relied on immunoSEQ multiplex PCR, and the TCRdb table lists in-frame clones only, not all of them. Of 85,000 or so clones in the sample, 75% to 90% were seen once. The TCR sequence derives from an adult in good health. The sequencing used peripheral blood, collected on day 0 of AZD1222 vaccination. This chain uses TRBV6-2 or TRBV6-3 with TRBJ2-2; D ambiguous. The CDR3 region has the DNA TGTGCCAGCAGTTACGACTCGCCCCGATGGACCGGGGAGCTGTTTTTT. Protein product: CASSYDSPRWTGELFF.